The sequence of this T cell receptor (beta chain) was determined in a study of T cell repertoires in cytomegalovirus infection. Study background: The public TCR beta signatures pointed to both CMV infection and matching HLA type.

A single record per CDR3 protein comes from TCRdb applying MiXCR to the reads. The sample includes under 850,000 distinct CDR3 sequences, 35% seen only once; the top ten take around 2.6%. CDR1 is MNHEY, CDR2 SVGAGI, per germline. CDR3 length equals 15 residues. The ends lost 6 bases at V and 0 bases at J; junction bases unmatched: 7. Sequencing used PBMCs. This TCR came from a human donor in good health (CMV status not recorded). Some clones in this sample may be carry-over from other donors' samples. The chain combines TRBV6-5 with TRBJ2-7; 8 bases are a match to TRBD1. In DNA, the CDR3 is TGTGCCAGCAGCTCCAACAGGGGGTACTCCTACGAGCAGTACTTC. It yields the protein CASSSNRGYSYEQYF.